The rows below give T cell receptor beta chains drawn from one sample of a study of blood T cells in healthy people across ages. TCRdb re-derived calls from the 5' RACE reads in MiXCR, one entry per CDR3 protein. This table holds around 500,000 distinct CDR3 sequences, about 27% found once. These data also featured in a second study, about T cells of mothers and their children.

The sequenced sample was blood. Receptors were obtained from a boy between 2 and 10 years old in good health. CDR3s include the opening cysteine and the closing phenylalanine or tryptophan. The D gene is left open where the match is weak. A clone size is listed for some rows: how often the clone was seen (once, few, many), or a class if it is expanded.

TRBD2,TRBJ2-2,few,TRBV20-1,TGCAGTGTGGGGCGGGAGGACACCGGGGAGCTGTTTTTT,CSVGREDTGELFF
NA,TRBJ2-1,NA,TRBV12-3/TRBV12-4,TGTGCCAGCAGCCGAAGCTTGGATGGGAAAGATGAGCAGTTCTTC,CASSRSLDGKDEQFF
NA,TRBJ2-1,NA,TRBV25-1,TGTGCCTACCTGGTAGAGGAGTACAATGAGCAGTTCTTC,CAYLVEEYNEQFF
TRBD2,TRBJ2-7,NA,TRBV5-1,TGCGCCAGCAGCTTGGCCGGGAGGGACTACGAGCAGTACTTC,CASSLAGRDYEQYF
NA,TRBJ1-5,NA,TRBV6-1,TGTGCCAGCAGTGAGGATCAGCCCCAGCATTTT,CASSEDQPQHF
NA,TRBJ2-4,many,TRBV7-2,TGTGCCAGCAGCCTAACAGATGATGGCATTCAGTACTTC,CASSLTDDGIQYF
TRBD2,TRBJ2-7,many,TRBV7-4,TGTGCCAGCAGCTTATTGCCCAATTATCCGGTCGGGAGGGGGAACGAGCAGTACTTC,CASSLLPNYPVGRGNEQYF
NA,TRBJ1-2,many,TRBV7-9,TGTGCCAGCAGCTTAGACACTAACTATGGCTACACCTTC,CASSLDTNYGYTF
TRBD2,TRBJ2-1,NA,TRBV11-2,TGTGCCAGCAGCCGTGACTCTAGCGGGGACAATGAGCAGTTCTTC,CASSRDSSGDNEQFF
NA,TRBJ2-7,NA,TRBV10-3,TGTGCCATCAGTGCCCAGAGCGGGTACGAGCAGTACTTC,CAISAQSGYEQYF
NA,TRBJ1-6,NA,TRBV9,TGTGCCAGCAGCGGTGGCTCGAGCTCCTATAATTCACCCCTCCACTTT,CASSGGSSSYNSPLHF
NA,TRBJ2-2,few,TRBV5-1,TGCGCCAGCAGCTCCACAGTCGGAGGCAACACCGGGGAGCTGTTTTTT,CASSSTVGGNTGELFF
NA,TRBJ2-5,few,TRBV2,TGTGCCAGCAGTGAACAGGCTGATGAGACCCAGTACTTC,CASSEQADETQYF
NA,TRBJ2-6,NA,TRBV12-3/TRBV12-4,TGTGCCAGCAGTGCAGGTTCTGGGGCCAACGTCCTGACTTTC,CASSAGSGANVLTF
NA,TRBJ2-3,NA,TRBV12-3/TRBV12-4,TGTGCCAGCAGTTCAGGGGAGGGAGCAGATACGCAGTATTTT,CASSSGEGADTQYF
TRBD2,TRBJ2-5,NA,TRBV7-8,TGTGCCAGCACGAAGCGGGAGAGAGAGACCCAGTACTTC,CASTKRERETQYF
NA,TRBJ1-5,once,TRBV7-6,TGTGCCAGCAGCGTGGATGGGAGGGTCAATCAGCCCCAGCATTTT,CASSVDGRVNQPQHF
NA,TRBJ2-1,few,TRBV5-1,TGCGCCAGCAGCTTGGCAAAGGGACCATACAATGAGCAGTTCTTC,CASSLAKGPYNEQFF
TRBD1,TRBJ1-3,NA,TRBV20-1,TGCAGTGCTCGGACAGGGCTAGGAAACACCATATATTTT,CSARTGLGNTIYF
TRBD1,TRBJ1-4,few,TRBV11-2,TGTGCCAGCACCCCGGGACAGGTACCGAATGAAAAACTGTTTTTT,CASTPGQVPNEKLFF
NA,TRBJ2-7,many,TRBV4-2,TGTGCCAGCAGCTGGGAGCGGGTCTCCTACGAGCAGTACTTC,CASSWERVSYEQYF
NA,TRBJ2-3,few,TRBV27,TGTGCCAGCAGTGCAACAGGGCAATACACAGATACGCAGTATTTT,CASSATGQYTDTQYF
NA,TRBJ2-5,NA,TRBV27,TGTGCCAGCAGGCCGGGGGAGCCAGGGCGAGAGACCCAGTACTTC,CASRPGEPGRETQYF
NA,TRBJ2-1,few,TRBV7-6,TGTGCCAGCAGCTTAGCCCCCAACTACAATGAGCAGTTCTTC,CASSLAPNYNEQFF
TRBD2,TRBJ2-1,few,TRBV5-1,TGCGCCAGCAGCTCACGGACTAGCGGGAGGGATGAGCAGTTCTTC,CASSSRTSGRDEQFF
TRBD1,TRBJ1-1,NA,TRBV11-2,TGTGCCAGCAGCTTGGACAGGCTCGACACTGAAGCTTTCTTT,CASSLDRLDTEAFF
TRBD1,TRBJ2-1,NA,TRBV6-2/TRBV6-3,TGTGCCAGCAGTTACACGGGACAGGGGGCCGGCTACAATGAGCAGTTCTTC,CASSYTGQGAGYNEQFF
NA,TRBJ2-1,NA,TRBV20-1,TGCAGTGCTAGAATCGCCAGAAGCTCCTACAATGAGCAGTTCTTC,CSARIARSSYNEQFF
TRBD2,TRBJ2-7,few,TRBV29-1,TGCAGCGTTGCCGCGGGAGGCCTCACCTACGAGCAGTACTTC,CSVAAGGLTYEQYF
TRBD2,TRBJ2-3,few,TRBV12-3/TRBV12-4,TGTGCCAGCAGCCCCTGGGCGGGGGGGCGTCACACAGATACGCAGTATTTT,CASSPWAGGRHTDTQYF
NA,TRBJ1-2,NA,TRBV29-1,TGCAGCTCACAAGAGTGGAGAGGGCCTTCTGGCTACACCTTC,CSSQEWRGPSGYTF
TRBD1,TRBJ2-4,few,TRBV20-1,TGCAGTGCCAGAGACAGGGGCAACATTCAGTACTTC,CSARDRGNIQYF
NA,TRBJ2-5,NA,TRBV4-2,TGTGCCAGCAGCCAAGGACCGCGACAGTACCAAGAGACCCAGTACTTC,CASSQGPRQYQETQYF
NA,TRBJ1-4,NA,TRBV7-9,TGTGCCAGCAGCGCCATCCATGGGGAAAGGAACGAAAAACTGTTTTTT,CASSAIHGERNEKLFF
NA,TRBJ1-4,NA,TRBV6-4,TGTGCCACCACCATTTTTTGGGTTACTAATGAAAAACTGTTTTTT,CATTIFWVTNEKLFF
NA,TRBJ2-7,NA,TRBV6-2/TRBV6-3,TGTGCCAGCAGTTCCTCAGGGGGGCTATCCTACGAGCAGTACTTC,CASSSSGGLSYEQYF
NA,TRBJ2-3,NA,TRBV27,TGTGCCAGCAGTTTCGGGGCAGGGTGGACAGATACGCAGTATTTT,CASSFGAGWTDTQYF
TRBD1,TRBJ2-7,many,TRBV5-1,TGTGCCAGCAGCTTAGGGACAGGGAGGACCTACGAGCAGTACTTC,CASSLGTGRTYEQYF
NA,TRBJ1-2,few,TRBV29-1,TGCAGCGTTGATCGAGGCTACACCTTC,CSVDRGYTF
TRBD2,TRBJ2-7,NA,TRBV20-1,TGCAGTGCTAGAGGACTAGCGTATTCCTACGAGCAGTACTTC,CSARGLAYSYEQYF
NA,TRBJ2-4,few,TRBV28,TGTGCCAGCAGTGGGGCCCTAGCCAAAAACATTCAGTACTTC,CASSGALAKNIQYF
NA,TRBJ1-4,NA,TRBV5-1,TGCGCCAGCAGCTCTACAAAAGCAACTAATGAAAAACTGTTTTTT,CASSSTKATNEKLFF
TRBD1,TRBJ1-2,NA,TRBV7-9,TGTGCCAGCAGCTTGGGGACAGGGACCGACTATGGCTACACCTTC,CASSLGTGTDYGYTF
NA,TRBJ2-7,NA,TRBV2,TGTGCCAGCAGTGAAGGGGTTGGGGGGACGATCTACGAGCAGTACTTC,CASSEGVGGTIYEQYF
TRBD1,TRBJ2-3,NA,TRBV6-5,TGTGCCAGCAGTTACCCCCCAGGGGGAGATACGCAGTATTTT,CASSYPPGGDTQYF